The sequence of this TCR beta chain was determined in a study of blood T cell repertoires in COVID-19. Study-wide context: Samples came from the United States, Italy and Spain, spanning acute and convalescent COVID-19. PBMCs, B-cell-depleted T cells, or T cells were the source of the cDNA or gDNA that made up the material.

Per the original methods: It was from reference gene primer amplification that nucleated cell counts were estimated. Clones were sequenced by immunoSEQ multiplex PCR, and TCRdb holds only the in-frame ones, with some missing. V, J and clone size are taken as reported in that table, and D and trimming were inferred from the DNA itself. The data hold about 170,000 clones, with approximately 84% observed a single time. The CDR3 totals 11 residues. The V end was cut by 7 bases, the J end by 4 bases, with 7 bases between. CDR1 is MNHEY, CDR2 SMNVEV, per germline (reference sequence). The TCR comes from a middle-aged man who had recovered from COVID-19. This chain connects TRBV27 to TRBJ2-5; the D is unclear. Sequencing was done on a sample of peripheral blood. The CDR3 coding sequence is TGTGCCAGCATGAGAGGAGAGACCCAGTACTTC. This sequence encodes CASMRGETQYF.